The entry that follows covers one T cell receptor beta chain sequence. The V end was cut by 6 bases, the J end by 7 bases, with 12 bases between. Germline CDR1 MNHNY, CDR2 SVGAGI (reference sequence). This CDR3 comprises 12 residues. In the source study's methods: Estimated nucleated cell counts came from reference gene primer amplification. Here immunoSEQ multiplex PCR was the method, and the copy in TCRdb shows in-frame clones only, minus some. V, J and clone size derive from that table, while D and trimming were established from the DNA sequence. The table lists approximately 55,000 clones, roughly 87% of them singletons. The data were obtained in a study of blood T cell repertoires in COVID-19. About the study: From T cells, B-cell-depleted T cells, or PBMCs came the material, which was cDNA or gDNA.

The chain has TRBV6-6 and TRBJ1-2, with D maybe TRBD1 (6 bases). The receptor comes from a man between 45 and 60 years old with active COVID-19. The specimen was peripheral blood. The CDR3 spells CASSSGQGGYTF. CDR3 nucleotides: TGTGCCAGCAGCTCGGGACAAGGTGGCTACACCTTC.